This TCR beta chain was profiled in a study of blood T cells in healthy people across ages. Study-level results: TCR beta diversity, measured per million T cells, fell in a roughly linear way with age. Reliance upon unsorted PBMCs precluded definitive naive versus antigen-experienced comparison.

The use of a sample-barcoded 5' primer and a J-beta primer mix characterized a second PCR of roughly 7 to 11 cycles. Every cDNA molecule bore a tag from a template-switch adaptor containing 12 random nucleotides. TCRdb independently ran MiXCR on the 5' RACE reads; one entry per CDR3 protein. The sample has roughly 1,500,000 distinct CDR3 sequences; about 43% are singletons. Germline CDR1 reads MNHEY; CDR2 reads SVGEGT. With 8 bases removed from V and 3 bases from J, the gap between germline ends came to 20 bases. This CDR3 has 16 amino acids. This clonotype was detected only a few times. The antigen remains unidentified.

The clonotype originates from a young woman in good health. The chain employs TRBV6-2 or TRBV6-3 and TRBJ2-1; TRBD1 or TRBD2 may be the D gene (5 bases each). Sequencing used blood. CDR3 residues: CASAIMGERLYNEQFF. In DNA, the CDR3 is TGTGCCAGCGCTATAATGGGGGAGCGCCTCTACAATGAGCAGTTCTTC.